This is a list of T cell receptor beta chains from one sample in a study of T cells in Graves' hyperthyroidism and ophthalmopathy. TCRdb re-called the multiplex PCR reads through MiXCR, storing one row per CDR3 protein. The table has approximately 490,000 distinct CDR3 sequences, around a fifth seen once. Material for sequencing was blood. The receptors derive from a woman in her 70s with Graves' ophthalmopathy. The CDR3 runs from the conserved cysteine through the conserved F or W. D genes are given only for firm matches. Not every row has a clone size; where given, it reads once, few, many or a size class.

size | J | D | V | DNA | CDR3
- | TRBJ2-7 | TRBD2 | TRBV19 | TGTGCCAGTAGTGGTAAGACTAGCGGAACCTACGAGCAGTACTTC | CASSGKTSGTYEQYF
- | TRBJ2-3 | TRBD2 | TRBV5-4 | TGTGCCAGCAGCTTCGCGGGAGGGTTGGCAGATACGCAGTATTTT | CASSFAGGLADTQYF
few | TRBJ1-6 | TRBD1 | TRBV7-9 | TGTGCCAGCAGCATCCGTCCCGGGACAGGGGGATCCGTCTATAATTCACCCCTCCACTTT | CASSIRPGTGGSVYNSPLHF
- | TRBJ2-7 | - | TRBV4-3 | TGCGCCAGCAGCCAAGAAGGCGGGGCGGGGTCCGAGCAGTACTTC | CASSQEGGAGSEQYF
few | TRBJ2-5 | - | TRBV30 | TGTGCCTGGAGTGTAACAGGGTGGGAGACCCAGTACTTC | CAWSVTGWETQYF
many | TRBJ1-2 | - | TRBV6-1 | TGTGCCAGCAGCGGGGGGCGTAATGGCTACACCTTC | CASSGGRNGYTF
- | TRBJ2-2 | - | TRBV12-3/TRBV12-4 | TGTGCCAGCAGGTCGGGCAAAGACACCGGGGAGCTGTTTTTT | CASRSGKDTGELFF
- | TRBJ1-3 | - | TRBV30 | TGTGCCTGGACGGGCTGGGACTCTGGAAACACCATATATTTT | CAWTGWDSGNTIYF
few | TRBJ1-2 | - | TRBV28 | TGTGCCAGCAGTTTCCTGGGGGAAGATGGCTACACCTTC | CASSFLGEDGYTF
- | TRBJ1-2 | - | TRBV20-1 | TGCAGTGCAGGAGACTATGGCTACACCTTC | CSAGDYGYTF
many | TRBJ1-2 | - | TRBV5-1 | TGCGCCAGCAGCTTGGGAGGCTCAGGGAATGGCTACACCTTC | CASSLGGSGNGYTF
few | TRBJ2-5 | - | TRBV12-3/TRBV12-4 | TGTGCCAGCAGATATACGACAGCTTACCAAGAGACCCAGTACTTC | CASRYTTAYQETQYF
few | TRBJ2-3 | - | TRBV20-1 | TGCAGTGCTAGAGCGGGACGGGATACGCAGTATTTT | CSARAGRDTQYF
few | TRBJ1-4 | - | TRBV7-8 | TGTGCCAGCAGCCTGGGGGCTCGGGACATTGTAAATGAAAAACTGTTTTTT | CASSLGARDIVNEKLFF
many | TRBJ2-5 | - | TRBV28 | TGTGCCAGCAGCGTGAGACAGCAAGCCCAAGAGACCCAGTACTTC | CASSVRQQAQETQYF
few | TRBJ2-7 | TRBD2 | TRBV5-1 | TGCGCCAGCAGCTTCCTAGCGGGCGAAATCTCGACCTACGAGCAGTACTTC | CASSFLAGEISTYEQYF
few | TRBJ2-7 | - | TRBV20-1 | TGCAGTGCTGGAGGACAGGGAGGGAAATACGAGCAGTACTTC | CSAGGQGGKYEQYF
- | TRBJ2-2 | - | TRBV7-9 | TGTGCCAGCAGAGGGGCCCCGACAGGACTCAACACCGGGGAGCTGTTTTTT | CASRGAPTGLNTGELFF
many | TRBJ2-7 | - | TRBV12-3/TRBV12-4 | TGTGCCAGCAGTATTGGACTATCCAACCTCCGCGGGCTATACGAGCAGTACTTC | CASSIGLSNLRGLYEQYF
few | TRBJ2-3 | - | TRBV12-5 | TGTGCTAGTGGTTTGACAGCAAGCACAGATACGCAGTATTTT | CASGLTASTDTQYF
- | TRBJ2-2 | TRBD1 | TRBV7-4 | TGTGCCAGCAGCCGGGACAGCCAACATTGGGAGCTGTTTTTT | CASSRDSQHWELFF
many | TRBJ2-7 | TRBD2 | TRBV7-8 | TGTGCCAGCAGCTTAGCCGAGACTAGCGGCTACGAGCAGTACTTC | CASSLAETSGYEQYF
few | TRBJ1-1 | TRBD1 | TRBV7-9 | TGTGCCAGCAGCCGACAGGGGGAAGTGAACACTGAAGCTTTCTTT | CASSRQGEVNTEAFF
many | TRBJ1-1 | TRBD1 | TRBV28 | TGTGCCACAATTGACAGGGAGGGCCCTACCACTGAAGCTTTCTTT | CATIDREGPTTEAFF
few | TRBJ1-5 | TRBD1 | TRBV7-8 | TGTGCCAGCAGCTTAGATATTTGGACAGGCCAGCATTTT | CASSLDIWTGQHF
- | TRBJ1-2 | TRBD1 | TRBV20-1 | TGCAGTGCTAGAGATCACAGGACAGGGGCCAGTGGCTACACCTTC | CSARDHRTGASGYTF
- | TRBJ2-5 | TRBD2 | TRBV20-1 | TGCAGTGCTAGACCCCTAGCGGGAGGAGAGACCCAGTACTTC | CSARPLAGGETQYF
- | TRBJ2-1 | - | TRBV6-1 | TGTGCCAGCACAGGCAATGAGCAGTTCTTC | CASTGNEQFF
few | TRBJ2-7 | - | TRBV7-6 | TGTGCCAGCAGCTTAATCTCCGTGGGAGGGGGCAACGAGCAGTACTTC | CASSLISVGGGNEQYF
few | TRBJ1-1 | - | TRBV29-1 | TGCAGCGAAGTGGGGGGATTGGGCACTGAAGCTTTCTTT | CSEVGGLGTEAFF
few | TRBJ2-5 | - | TRBV7-6 | TGTGCCAGCACCCCTGGGGCGCGCTCCCGAGGGGAGACCCAGTACTTC | CASTPGARSRGETQYF
- | TRBJ2-7 | - | TRBV5-1 | TGCGCCAGCAGCTTGGCTGGCGGAGGCCCCGAGCAGTACTTC | CASSLAGGGPEQYF
- | TRBJ1-3 | - | TRBV10-3 | TGTGCCGCAATGGCAGGGGTGAATGGAAACACCATATATTTT | CAAMAGVNGNTIYF
- | TRBJ1-2 | - | TRBV25-1 | TGTGCCACCTCGCAGACAGGTTCGTTTGTGCATGGCTACACCTTC | CATSQTGSFVHGYTF
many | TRBJ1-2 | TRBD1 | TRBV6-1 | TGTGCCAGCACCCTCCAGGGGGCTAACTATGGCTACACCTTC | CASTLQGANYGYTF
many | TRBJ2-3 | TRBD2 | TRBV7-2 | TGTGCCAGCAGCTCGCGGGGGGTAACAGATACGCAGTATTTT | CASSSRGVTDTQYF
few | TRBJ2-1 | - | TRBV30 | TGTGCCTGGAGTAAGGGAACCTACAATGAGCAGTTCTTC | CAWSKGTYNEQFF
few | TRBJ2-2 | - | TRBV12-3/TRBV12-4 | TGTGCCAGCAGTCCCCTATTCCCAACCGGGGAGCTGTTTTTT | CASSPLFPTGELFF
- | TRBJ2-7 | - | TRBV6-2/TRBV6-3 | TGTGCCAGCAGTTCCCACCTCGAGCAGTACTTC | CASSSHLEQYF
many | TRBJ2-5 | TRBD2 | TRBV6-6 | TGTGCCAGCAGTTACTCCAGCGGGAGGTTGGAGACCCAGTACTTC | CASSYSSGRLETQYF
- | TRBJ1-6 | - | TRBV5-4 | TGTGCCAGCAGCTTGGGTTTCAATTCACCCCTCCACTTT | CASSLGFNSPLHF
- | TRBJ1-2 | TRBD1 | TRBV5-1 | TGCGCCAGCGGACAGGGGGCTTCTTATGGCTACACCTTC | CASGQGASYGYTF
many | TRBJ2-2 | TRBD1 | TRBV7-2 | TGTGCCAGCAGGAACCCCAGGACAGGGCACACCGGGGAGCTGTTTTTT | CASRNPRTGHTGELFF
- | TRBJ1-5 | - | TRBV9 | TGTGCCAGCAGCGTTGAGGGTGGGCCCCAGCATTTT | CASSVEGGPQHF
- | TRBJ1-6 | - | TRBV2 | TGTGCCAGCAAGCCCTGGACACCTCGTGGGGATTCACCCCTCCACTTT | CASKPWTPRGDSPLHF
few | TRBJ2-2 | - | TRBV4-2 | TGTGCCAGCAGCCAAGGGCGCTGGACAGTATTCACCGGGGAGCTGTTTTTT | CASSQGRWTVFTGELFF
- | TRBJ1-1 | - | TRBV18 | TGTGCCAGCTCACCACCGACGGAGGCACGAGCTTTCTTT | CASSPPTEARAFF
- | TRBJ2-1 | TRBD2 | TRBV6-2/TRBV6-3 | TGTGCCAGCAGTGGCTCCGGGACTAGCGGGAGGGCCGGGCTTAATGAGCAGTTCTTC | CASSGSGTSGRAGLNEQFF
few | TRBJ2-3 | - | TRBV19 | TGTGCCAGTAGTACTGCCATGGGCACAGATACGCAGTATTTT | CASSTAMGTDTQYF
once | TRBJ2-2 | - | TRBV19 | TGTGCCAGTAGTGCCCAGGGGGGATCCGGGGAGCTGTTTTTT | CASSAQGGSGELFF
- | TRBJ2-3 | TRBD2 | TRBV6-1 | TGTGCCAGCAGTGTCGCGGGAGGGCCAGCAGATACGCAGTATTTT | CASSVAGGPADTQYF
- | TRBJ1-1 | TRBD1 | TRBV11-2 | TGTGCCAGCAGCCTCCGGGACAGAATGAACACTGAAGCTTTCTTT | CASSLRDRMNTEAFF
many | TRBJ1-6 | - | TRBV18 | TGTGCCAGCTCACCGCAAGGGGAAGGGACACCCCTCCACTTT | CASSPQGEGTPLHF
- | TRBJ2-3 | - | TRBV3-1 | TGTGCCAGCAGCCAAGATGGACTACACACAGATACGCAGTATTTT | CASSQDGLHTDTQYF
many | TRBJ2-7 | TRBD2 | TRBV28 | TGTGCCAGCAGTCCCCCGCGGGGTAGCGGGAGGGCCTACGAGCAGTACTTC | CASSPPRGSGRAYEQYF
- | TRBJ2-2 | TRBD2 | TRBV3-1 | TGTGCCAGCAGCCGGCTACGCGGTGGGAGGGCCAACGGGGAGCTGTTTTTT | CASSRLRGGRANGELFF
many | TRBJ2-4 | TRBD2 | TRBV28 | TGTGCCAGCAGTTCCCCGGGGACTAGCGAGAGGGGGTTTGACATTCAGTACTTC | CASSSPGTSERGFDIQYF
few | TRBJ1-5 | - | TRBV3-1 | TGTGCCAGCAGCGGATACAATCAGCCCCAGCATTTT | CASSGYNQPQHF
many | TRBJ2-1 | TRBD2 | TRBV27 | TGTGCCAGCAGTTTCCCAAGCGGGGACTACAATGAGCAGTTCTTC | CASSFPSGDYNEQFF
- | TRBJ1-3 | - | TRBV15 | TGTGCCACCAGCAGAGAGGCGGGGGAGACTGGAAACACCATATATTTT | CATSREAGETGNTIYF